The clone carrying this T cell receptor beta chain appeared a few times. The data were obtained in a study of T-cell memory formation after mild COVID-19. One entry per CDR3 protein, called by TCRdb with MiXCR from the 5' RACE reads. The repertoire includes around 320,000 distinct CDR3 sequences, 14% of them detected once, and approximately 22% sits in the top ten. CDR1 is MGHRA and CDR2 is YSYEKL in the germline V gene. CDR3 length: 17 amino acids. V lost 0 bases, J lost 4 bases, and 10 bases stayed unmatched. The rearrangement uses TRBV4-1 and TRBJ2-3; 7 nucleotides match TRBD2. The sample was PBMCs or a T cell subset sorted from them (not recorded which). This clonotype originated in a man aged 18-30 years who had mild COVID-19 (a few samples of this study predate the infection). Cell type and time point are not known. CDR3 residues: CASSQEIGGGPADTQYF. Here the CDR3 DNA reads TGCGCCAGCAGCCAAGAAATTGGCGGGGGACCTGCAGATACGCAGTATTTT.